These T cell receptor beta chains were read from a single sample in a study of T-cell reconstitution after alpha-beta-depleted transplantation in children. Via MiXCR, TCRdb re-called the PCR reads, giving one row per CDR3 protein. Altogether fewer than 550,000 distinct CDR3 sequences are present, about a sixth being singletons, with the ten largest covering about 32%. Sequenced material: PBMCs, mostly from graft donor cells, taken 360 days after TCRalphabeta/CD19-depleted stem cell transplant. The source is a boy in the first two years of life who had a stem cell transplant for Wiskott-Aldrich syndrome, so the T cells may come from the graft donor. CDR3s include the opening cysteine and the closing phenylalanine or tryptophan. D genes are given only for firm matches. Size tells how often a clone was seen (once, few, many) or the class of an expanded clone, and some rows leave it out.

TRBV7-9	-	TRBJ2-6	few	TGTGCCAGCAGCTTAGAGGCAACAGGGGCCAACGTCCTGACTTTC	CASSLEATGANVLTF
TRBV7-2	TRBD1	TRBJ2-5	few	TGTGCCAGCAGCTTCTACAGGGGTCAGACCCAGTACTTC	CASSFYRGQTQYF
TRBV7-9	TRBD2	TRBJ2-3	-	TGTGCCAGCAGCTTTAGCGGGGGTCCCATCCCAGATACGCAGTATTTT	CASSFSGGPIPDTQYF
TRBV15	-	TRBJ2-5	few	TGTGCCACCAGCAGAGATAGAGAGACCCAGTACTTC	CATSRDRETQYF
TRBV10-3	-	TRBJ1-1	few	TGTGCCATCAGTGAGAATGGCTACCTTAACACTGAAGCTTTCTTT	CAISENGYLNTEAFF
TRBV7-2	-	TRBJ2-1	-	TGTGCCAGCAGCAGGCGCCAGGTGCCCTACAATGAGCAGTTCTTC	CASSRRQVPYNEQFF
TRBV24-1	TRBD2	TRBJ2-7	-	TGTGCCACCCCACTAGCGTCTGGCTCCTACGAGCAGTACTTC	CATPLASGSYEQYF
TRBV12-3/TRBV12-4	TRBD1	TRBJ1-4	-	TGTGCCAGCAGTTTCCCCGGACAGGGGGCGGGATTTGAAAAACTGTTTTTT	CASSFPGQGAGFEKLFF
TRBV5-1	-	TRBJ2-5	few	TGCGCCAGCAGCTTGGGGGCAGGGTCCGAAGAGACCCAGTACTTC	CASSLGAGSEETQYF
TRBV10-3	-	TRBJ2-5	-	TGTGCCATCAGTGAGAGACTAGTTGAGACCCAGTACTTC	CAISERLVETQYF
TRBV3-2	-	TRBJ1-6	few	TGTGCCAGCCATCCCGTCTCCGGGTCACCCCTCCACTTT	CASHPVSGSPLHF
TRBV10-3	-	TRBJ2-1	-	TGTGCCATCAGTGAGTCGCCAGGGAGCTCCTACAATGAGCAGTTCTTC	CAISESPGSSYNEQFF
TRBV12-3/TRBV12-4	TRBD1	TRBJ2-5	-	TGTGCCAGCAGTCCAGACAGGGCCTACCAAGAGACCCAGTACTTC	CASSPDRAYQETQYF
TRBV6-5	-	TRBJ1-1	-	TGTGCCAGCAGTTACTCGGACGGCCGATATGAAGCTTTCTTT	CASSYSDGRYEAFF
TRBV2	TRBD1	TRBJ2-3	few	TGTGCCACTCTACAGGGGTCCCGCACAGATACGCAGTATTTT	CATLQGSRTDTQYF
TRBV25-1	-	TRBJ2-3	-	TGTGCCAGCAGCCCCAGACGGGCGGGAAACACAGATACGCAGTATTTT	CASSPRRAGNTDTQYF
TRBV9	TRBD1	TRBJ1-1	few	TGTGCCAGCAGCCCCCGGACAGGGAGCACTGAAGCTTTCTTT	CASSPRTGSTEAFF
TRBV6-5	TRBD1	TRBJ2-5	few	TGTGCCAGCAGTTACGCTATCGGGACAGGGGCTGGGGAGACCCAGTACTTC	CASSYAIGTGAGETQYF
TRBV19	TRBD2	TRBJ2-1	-	TGTGCCAGTAGTATAACCGGGACTAGGTGGGTAAATGAGCAGTTCTTC	CASSITGTRWVNEQFF
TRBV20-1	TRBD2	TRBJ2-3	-	TGCAGTGCTAACGAGGCGGGAGCTGGGGACGATACGCAGTATTTT	CSANEAGAGDDTQYF
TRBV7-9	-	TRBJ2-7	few	TGTGCCAGCAGCTTGACAGCGTACTCCTACGAGCAGTACTTC	CASSLTAYSYEQYF
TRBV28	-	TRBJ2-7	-	TGTGCCAGCGACCGAGGGGCATCCTACGAGCAGTACTTC	CASDRGASYEQYF
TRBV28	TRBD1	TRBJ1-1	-	TGTGCCAGCAGAGTCCCCGGGACAGGGGGCACTGAAGCTTTCTTT	CASRVPGTGGTEAFF
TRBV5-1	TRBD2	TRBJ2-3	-	TGCGCCAGCCGCCCTCGAGCGGGGGCAGGGGATACGCAGTATTTT	CASRPRAGAGDTQYF
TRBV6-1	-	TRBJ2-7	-	TGTGCCAGCAGTGGGAGGGTCTCCTACGAGCAGTACTTC	CASSGRVSYEQYF
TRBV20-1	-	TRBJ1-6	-	TGCAGTGCTAGCAAAGGCTCATCCCTCCACTTT	CSASKGSSLHF
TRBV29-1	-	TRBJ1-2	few	TGCAGCGTTTTATTGACTGGTGGCTACACCTTC	CSVLLTGGYTF
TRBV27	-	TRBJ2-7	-	TGTGCCAGCAGTCCGACTAGAAAGATGTACGAGCAGTACTTC	CASSPTRKMYEQYF
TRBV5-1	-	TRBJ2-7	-	TGCGCCAGCAGCAGGGCAGGGATCTACGAGCAGTACTTC	CASSRAGIYEQYF
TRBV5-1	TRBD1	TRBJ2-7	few	TGCGCCAGCAGTTCGACAGGGCACTACGAGCAGTACTTC	CASSSTGHYEQYF
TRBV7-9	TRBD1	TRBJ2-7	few	TGTGCCAGCAGCTTAGCGGGACAGGGCCGCTCCTACGAGCAGTACTTC	CASSLAGQGRSYEQYF
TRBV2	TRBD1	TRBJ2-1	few	TGTGCCATCGGGACAGGAGAACTCGGTGAGCAGTTCTTC	CAIGTGELGEQFF
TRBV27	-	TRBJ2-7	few	TGTGCCAGCAGCCTCAGATCCACGGGACTCCCGTTTTACGAGCAGTACTTC	CASSLRSTGLPFYEQYF
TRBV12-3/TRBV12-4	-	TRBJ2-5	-	TGTGCCAGCAGTTTTCGACGGACTAGCCGTAGGGGGCACGCCCAAGAGACCCAGTACTTC	CASSFRRTSRRGHAQETQYF
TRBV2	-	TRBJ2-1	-	TGTGCCAGCAGTGATAGCAGAGGACCCTACAATGAGCAGTTCTTC	CASSDSRGPYNEQFF
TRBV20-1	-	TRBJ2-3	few	TGCAGTGCTAGAGATCCTGTGGGTAGTCCAGATACGCAGTATTTT	CSARDPVGSPDTQYF
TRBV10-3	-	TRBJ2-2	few	TGTGCCATCAGTTCCTCCGGGGCCTCGAACACCGGGGAGCTGTTTTTT	CAISSSGASNTGELFF
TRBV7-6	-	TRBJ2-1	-	TGTGCCAGCAGCCAGGGCAGGTTGTCCTACAATGAGCAGTTCTTC	CASSQGRLSYNEQFF
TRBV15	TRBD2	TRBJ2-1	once	TGTGCCACCAGCTATTCCCCCTCTAGCGGGTTGTACAATGAGCAGTTCTTC	CATSYSPSSGLYNEQFF
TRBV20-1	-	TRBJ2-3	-	TGCAGTGCACTAGCCCCAACTAGGTCCAATTGGGATACGCAGTATTTT	CSALAPTRSNWDTQYF
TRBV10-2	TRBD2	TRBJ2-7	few	TGCGCCAGCAGCTTAGGACTAGCGGGAGTCCCCTACGAGCAGTACTTC	CASSLGLAGVPYEQYF
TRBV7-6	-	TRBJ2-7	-	TGTGCCAGCAGCCTCGAGGTGGGAGACGAGCAGTACTTC	CASSLEVGDEQYF